What follows are 8 T cell receptor beta chains derived from one specimen sequenced in a study of shared clonotypes between healthy human individuals. TCRdb keeps only in-frame clones here, not all; method: immunoSEQ multiplex PCR. The table lists 1 million to 1.2 million clones, approximately 80% of them singletons, with approximately 0.95% in the top ten. Source material: memory CD4+ T cells from PBMCs. Documented subset: CD45RA-negative fraction. These receptors were obtained from a man in his late teens or twenties in good health. Some clones in this sample may be carry-over from other donors' samples.

This clone was found a few times. The rearrangement uses TRBV18 and TRBJ1-1, with TRBD1 matching 9 bases. With V trimmed by 5 bases and J by 5 bases, 15 bases remained unmatched. The germline V gene has CDR1 KGHSH and CDR2 LQKENI. This CDR3 has 17 amino acids. The CDR3 coding sequence is TGTGCCAGCTCATACACATTGGGACAGGGAGGAGGAACTGAAGCTTTCTTT. As protein: CASSYTLGQGGGTEAFF.

The chain uses TRBV2 and TRBJ2-2, with 7 nucleotides matching TRBD2. Trimming took 4 bases from V and 5 from J; bases not matched to a gene: 7. The CDR3 length is 15 residues. Per germline, CDR1 SNHLY and CDR2 FYNNEI. The CDR3 nucleotides read TGTGCCAGCAGTGTGAGCCTTAGCGGGACCGGGGAGCTGTTTTTT. Translating it yields CASSVSLSGTGELFF.

The V gene is TRBV28, the J gene TRBJ1-1; D call uncertain. Trimming took 2 bases from V and 5 from J, leaving 24 bases between them. This CDR3 contains 18 residues. CDR1 MDHEN and CDR2 SYDVKM come from the germline V gene. CDR3 protein: CASSLTHGLGGFGTEAFF. The DNA for the CDR3 is TGTGCCAGCAGTTTAACTCATGGGCTGGGAGGGTTTGGGACTGAAGCTTTCTTT. Complete variable domain (other parts from reference TRBV28 and TRBJ1-1): DVKVTQSSRYLVKRTGEKVFLECVQDMDHENMFWYRQDPGLGLRLIYFSYDVKMKEKGDIPEGYSVSREKKERFSLILESASTNQTSMYLCASSLTHGLGGFGTEAFFGQGTRLTVV.

V is TRBV28 and J is TRBJ1-5; D is undetermined. With 2 bases removed from V and 6 bases from J, the gap between germline ends came to 8 bases. The CDR3 is 13 residues long. The germline CDR1 and CDR2 sequences are MDHEN and SYDVKM. This chain's CDR3 is CASSLVGSQPQHF. The CDR3 DNA reads TGTGCCAGCAGTTTAGTCGGGAGTCAGCCCCAGCATTTT.

This clone was detected only once. The V call is TRBV5-1, the J call TRBJ1-6, with D possibly TRBD1 on 6 matching bases. The CDR3 has 15 residues. Deletions cut 0 bases from V and 7 bases from J, with 11 bases between. Germline V gene data show CDR1 as SGHRS and CDR2 as YFSETQ. CDR3 sequence (DNA): TGCGCCAGCAGCTTGGGGACAGCCGCCAATTCACCCCTCCACTTT. Protein sequence: CASSLGTAANSPLHF.

This rearrangement joins TRBV7-3 to TRBJ2-1; 13 positions agree with TRBD2. Germline V gene lookup returns CDR1 SGHTA and CDR2 FQGTGA. J was trimmed by 9 bases and V by 2 bases; bases with no gene match: 4. The CDR3 runs 15 residues. CDR3 in amino acids: CASSLGLAGVGEQFF. The CDR3 nucleotides read TGTGCCAGCAGCTTAGGACTAGCGGGAGTGGGTGAGCAGTTCTTC.

J is TRBJ1-1 and V is TRBV7-3; D unclear. The CDR3 has 13 amino acids. Germline CDR1 reads SGHTA; CDR2 reads FQGTGA. Trimming removed 5 bases from V and 5 bases from J, with 12 bases in between. DNA of the CDR3: TGTGCCAGCAGCCCCGGTTTGTGGACTGAAGCTTTCTTT. It encodes CASSPGLWTEAFF.

The chain is built from TRBV28 and TRBJ1-5; TRBD1 aligns across 7 bases. Germline trimming cut 7 bases from V and 6 bases from J; bases unmatched to any gene: 9. The CDR3 has 14 residues. Germline V gene sequence: CDR1 MDHEN, CDR2 SYDVKM. Written as DNA, the CDR3 is TGTGCCAGCATCCCAGGGGGGGACGGTCAGCCCCAGCATTTT. It is translated as CASIPGGDGQPQHF.